This TCR beta chain was documented in a study of blood T cell repertoires in COVID-19. About the study: Nucleic acid was either cDNA or gDNA, and it came from T cells, B-cell-depleted T cells, or PBMCs.

The CDR3 contains 15 residues. Germline CDR1 and CDR2: SGHKS and YYEKEE (reference sequence). Trimming took 0 bases from V and 5 from J, leaving 11 bases between them. In the original processing: Counts of nucleated cells, estimated from reference gene primer amplification, were obtained. The repertoire was sequenced with immunoSEQ multiplex PCR; TCRdb's copy has only in-frame clones and lacks some. V and J calls and clone size follow that table, whereas D and trimming were derived from the DNA. The sample contains about 130,000 clones, 75% to 85% of which appear only once. The V and J genes are TRBV5-5 and TRBJ1-4; D perhaps matches TRBD1 (5 bases). The specimen was peripheral blood. The sequence came from a man aged 40-49 years with active or convalescent COVID-19. The CDR3 loop is CASSLAGSENEKLFF. The CDR3, as DNA: TGTGCCAGCAGCTTGGCAGGGTCCGAGAATGAAAAACTGTTTTTT. The full variable domain, its missing parts supplied by reference TRBV5-5 and TRBJ1-4, is DAGVTQSPTHLIKTRGQQVTLRCSPISGHKSVSWYQQVLGQGPQFIFQYYEKEERGRGNFPDRFSARQFPNYSSELNVNALLLGDSALYLCASSLAGSENEKLFFGSGTQLSVL.